Listed below are T cell receptor beta chains from one sample, sequenced in a study of CD8 T cells in Susac syndrome. One entry per CDR3 protein results from TCRdb running MiXCR on the immunoSEQ multiplex PCR reads. The sample includes some 180,000 distinct CDR3 sequences, approximately 94% of them seen just once. The source material was CD4+ T cells from PBMCs. These receptors were obtained from a human donor in good health. The CDR3 runs from the conserved cysteine through the conserved F or W. The order of the fields is D gene, J gene, clone size, V gene, CDR3 DNA, CDR3 protein. A D gene is named only where the DNA matches it firmly. Clone size appears in some rows only: once, few, many, or a class for an expanded clone.

TRBD1	TRBJ2-7	-	TRBV9	TGTGCCAGCAGCGTAGGAGGGACAGGGGGCTTAGGCGAGCAGTACTTC	CASSVGGTGGLGEQYF
TRBD1	TRBJ2-4	once	TRBV28	TGTGCCAGCAGTCCCCCGGGACAGGAGAACATTCAGTACTTC	CASSPPGQENIQYF
-	TRBJ2-5	-	TRBV27	TGTGCCAGCAGTGGACTACACAAAGTGGGGGAAGAGACCCAGTACTTC	CASSGLHKVGEETQYF
-	TRBJ2-5	-	TRBV20-1	TGCGGAGTGGACGAAGGGGGCCAAGAGACCCAGTACTTC	CGVDEGGQETQYF
-	TRBJ2-2	-	TRBV7-3	TGTGCCAGCAGCTTTGAACGGAGCACCGGGGAGCTGTTTTTT	CASSFERSTGELFF
-	TRBJ2-5	-	TRBV24-1	TGTGCCACCGGGGGACACGGAGAGACCCAGTACTTC	CATGGHGETQYF
TRBD2	TRBJ2-3	-	TRBV15	TGTGCCACGGCGGCGGGAGGCACAGATACGCAGTATTTT	CATAAGGTDTQYF
-	TRBJ2-2	-	TRBV30	TGTGCCTGGAGTCTGGGAAACACCGGGGAGCTGTTTTTT	CAWSLGNTGELFF
TRBD2	TRBJ2-1	-	TRBV7-2	TGTGCCAGCAGCCCCTGGCGGGGGAGGGATGAGCAGTTCTTC	CASSPWRGRDEQFF
TRBD1	TRBJ2-1	-	TRBV2	TGTGCCAGCAGTGGGGGACAGGGTGCCCGTGAGCAGTTCTTC	CASSGGQGAREQFF
TRBD2	TRBJ2-7	-	TRBV18	TGTGCCAGCTCAGCTAGCGGTAATCTGGGGGAGCAGTACTTC	CASSASGNLGEQYF
-	TRBJ2-5	-	TRBV28	TGTGCCAGCAGGTTAGAGGAGACCCAGTACTTC	CASRLEETQYF